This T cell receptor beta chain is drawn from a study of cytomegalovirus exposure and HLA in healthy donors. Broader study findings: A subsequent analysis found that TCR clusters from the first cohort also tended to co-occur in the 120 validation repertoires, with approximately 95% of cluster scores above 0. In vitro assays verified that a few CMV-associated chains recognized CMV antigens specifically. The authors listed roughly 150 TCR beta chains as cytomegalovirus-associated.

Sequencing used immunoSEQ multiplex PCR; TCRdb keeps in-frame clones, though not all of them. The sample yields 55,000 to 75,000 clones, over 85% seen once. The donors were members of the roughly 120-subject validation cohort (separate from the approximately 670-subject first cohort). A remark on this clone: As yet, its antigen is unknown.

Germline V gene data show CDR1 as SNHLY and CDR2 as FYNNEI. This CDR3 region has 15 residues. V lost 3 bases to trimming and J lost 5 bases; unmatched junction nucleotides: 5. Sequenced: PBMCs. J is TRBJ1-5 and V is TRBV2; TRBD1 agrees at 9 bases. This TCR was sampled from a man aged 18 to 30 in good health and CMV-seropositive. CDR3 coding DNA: TGTGCCAGCAGTGAGAGACAGGGGGTATATCAGCCCCAGCATTTT. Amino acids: CASSERQGVYQPQHF. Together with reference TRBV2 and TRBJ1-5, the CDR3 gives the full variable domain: EPEVTQTPSHQVTQMGQEVILRCVPISNHLYFYWYRQILGQKVEFLVSFYNNEISEKSEIFDDQFSVERPDGSNFTLKIRSTKLEDSAMYFCASSERQGVYQPQHFGDGTRLSIL.